A selection of T cell receptor beta chains follows, all from one sample in a study of blood T cell repertoires in COVID-19. TCRdb's table, derived via immunoSEQ multiplex PCR, lists solely in-frame clones and lacks some. Counted here are fewer than 250,000 clones, 83% occurring once; the ten biggest clones make up less than 6.5%. Source material: peripheral blood. The receptors originated from a human donor in a cohort sampled during active COVID-19. Each CDR3 is given with its conserved first and last residue. A D gene is named only where the DNA matches it firmly. Clone size, where shown, is once, few, many, or a class for clones that have expanded.

V gene: TRBV19
J gene: TRBJ1-2
D gene: TRBD1
clone size: -
CDR3 DNA: TGTGCCAGTAGTAAGGACAGGGTAAGAAACTATGGCTACACCTTC
CDR3 protein: CASSKDRVRNYGYTF

V gene: TRBV10-3
J gene: TRBJ1-1
D gene: TRBD1
clone size: -
CDR3 DNA: TGTGCCAGCGGGACAGGGGGTGGAACTGAAGCTTTCTTT
CDR3 protein: CASGTGGGTEAFF

V gene: TRBV5-8
J gene: TRBJ1-3
D gene: TRBD1
clone size: once
CDR3 DNA: TGTGCCAGCAGCTTATCAGGGGGGTCTGGAAACACCATATATTTT
CDR3 protein: CASSLSGGSGNTIYF

V gene: TRBV6-5
J gene: TRBJ2-7
D gene: -
clone size: -
CDR3 DNA: TGTGCCAGCAGTTACTCGAAGCAAGTTCAAACCTACGAGCAGTACTTC
CDR3 protein: CASSYSKQVQTYEQYF

V gene: TRBV19
J gene: TRBJ1-5
D gene: -
clone size: -
CDR3 DNA: TGTGCCAGTAGTATAGCGGCAGGGCTATACCCCCAGCATTTT
CDR3 protein: CASSIAAGLYPQHF

V gene: TRBV5-4
J gene: TRBJ1-4
D gene: -
clone size: -
CDR3 DNA: TGTGCCAGCAGCTTGGCAACCAGGCAAGATGAAAAACTGTTTTTT
CDR3 protein: CASSLATRQDEKLFF

V gene: TRBV6-5
J gene: TRBJ2-3
D gene: TRBD2
clone size: few
CDR3 DNA: TGTGCCAGCAGGGGACTAGCGGGAGGGCCAGATACGCAGTATTTT
CDR3 protein: CASRGLAGGPDTQYF

V gene: TRBV9
J gene: TRBJ2-2
D gene: -
clone size: -
CDR3 DNA: TGTGCCAGCAGCGTAGCGGCGGGTACCGGGGAGCTGTTTTTT
CDR3 protein: CASSVAAGTGELFF

V gene: TRBV4-2
J gene: TRBJ2-2
D gene: -
clone size: -
CDR3 DNA: TGTGCCAGCAGCTCCTACCCGGTAGCCTCTGGAACCGGGGAGCTGTTTTTT
CDR3 protein: CASSSYPVASGTGELFF

V gene: TRBV29-1
J gene: TRBJ2-3
D gene: TRBD1
clone size: -
CDR3 DNA: TGCAGCGCTGAACAGGGGGCAGGGGATACGCAGTATTTT
CDR3 protein: CSAEQGAGDTQYF

V gene: TRBV6-6
J gene: TRBJ1-3
D gene: -
clone size: -
CDR3 DNA: TGTGCCAGCATCTACGGGGGAGCTGGAAACACCATATATTTT
CDR3 protein: CASIYGGAGNTIYF

V gene: TRBV18
J gene: TRBJ1-4
D gene: -
clone size: -
CDR3 DNA: TGTGCCAGCTCACCAGACCACAGGGAACGAGAAAAACTGTTTTTT
CDR3 protein: CASSPDHREREKLFF

V gene: TRBV7-7
J gene: TRBJ2-3
D gene: TRBD2
clone size: -
CDR3 DNA: TGTGCTAGCAGCCCAATGACTAGCGGCAACACAGATACGCAGTATTTT
CDR3 protein: CASSPMTSGNTDTQYF

V gene: TRBV11-2
J gene: TRBJ2-7
D gene: -
clone size: -
CDR3 DNA: TGTGCCAGCAGCTCGAACGGGGGACCCTACGAGCAGTACTTC
CDR3 protein: CASSSNGGPYEQYF

V gene: TRBV6-5
J gene: TRBJ1-5
D gene: -
clone size: once
CDR3 DNA: TGTGCCAGCAGTAAGCAGGGTATCAATCAGCCCCAGCATTTT
CDR3 protein: CASSKQGINQPQHF

V gene: TRBV9
J gene: TRBJ1-2
D gene: -
clone size: -
CDR3 DNA: TGTGCCAGCAGCGTAGGAGGGCACGGCTACACCTTC
CDR3 protein: CASSVGGHGYTF

V gene: TRBV15
J gene: TRBJ2-1
D gene: -
clone size: -
CDR3 DNA: TGTGCCACCAGCAGAGTCCGGGGATCCTACAATGAGCAGTTCTTC
CDR3 protein: CATSRVRGSYNEQFF

V gene: TRBV10-3
J gene: TRBJ1-2
D gene: TRBD1
clone size: -
CDR3 DNA: TGTGCCATCAGTGATTCTACCGGGACAGGGGGTCATGGCTACACCTTC
CDR3 protein: CAISDSTGTGGHGYTF

V gene: TRBV28
J gene: TRBJ2-7
D gene: TRBD1
clone size: -
CDR3 DNA: TGTGCCAGCAGCTCCACCGGGACAGCTAGGTTCTACGAGCAGTACTTC
CDR3 protein: CASSSTGTARFYEQYF

V gene: TRBV5-1
J gene: TRBJ1-2
D gene: -
clone size: -
CDR3 DNA: TGCGCCAGCGCGGGGGCACTGGACTATGGCTACACCTTC
CDR3 protein: CASAGALDYGYTF

V gene: TRBV5-4
J gene: TRBJ2-7
D gene: TRBD1
clone size: once
CDR3 DNA: TGTGCCAGCAGACCGGGACAGGGACAATTCGGGAACTACGAGCAGTACTTC
CDR3 protein: CASRPGQGQFGNYEQYF

V gene: TRBV28
J gene: TRBJ2-1
D gene: -
clone size: -
CDR3 DNA: TGTGCCAGCAGTCCCCGACAGTACAATGAGCAGTTCTTC
CDR3 protein: CASSPRQYNEQFF

V gene: TRBV6-5
J gene: TRBJ2-2
D gene: TRBD1
clone size: once
CDR3 DNA: TGTGCCAGCAGGGACAGGGTCACCGGGGAGCTGTTTTTT
CDR3 protein: CASRDRVTGELFF

V gene: TRBV4-2
J gene: TRBJ2-6
D gene: TRBD2
clone size: -
CDR3 DNA: TGTGCCAGCAGCCAATATCGGCGGGGGATCTCTGGGGCCAACGTCCTGACTTTC
CDR3 protein: CASSQYRRGISGANVLTF